These 18 T cell receptor beta chains were all obtained from the same sample, sequenced in a study of blood T cell repertoires in COVID-19. Generated by immunoSEQ multiplex PCR, the TCRdb table keeps only in-frame clones and is missing some. In the table there are about 180,000 clones, about nine tenths of which are singletons. The material sequenced was peripheral blood. These receptors were obtained from a man aged 65 to 85 with active or convalescent COVID-19.

This clone was observed a single time. This sequence joins TRBV6-5 and TRBJ1-6; D is uncertain. Germline CDR1 reads MNHEY; CDR2 reads SVGAGI. Trimming stripped 6 bases from V and 9 bases from J, with 18 bases between. This CDR3 comprises 15 residues. CDR3 sequence reads: CASRKLGNEFSPLHF. The CDR3 region has the DNA TGTGCCAGCAGAAAACTAGGGAATGAATTTTCACCCCTCCACTTT.

V and J are TRBV7-2 and TRBJ1-6; D not certain. The V and J ends lost 2 bases and 3 bases respectively, with 11 bases between them. Germline CDR1 and CDR2: SGHTA and FQGNSA. The length of the CDR3 is 16 residues. The CDR3 protein is CASSLSGPNYNSPLHF. As DNA, the CDR3 is TGTGCCAGCAGCTTATCCGGTCCCAACTATAATTCACCCCTCCACTTT.

The rearrangement links TRBV2 to TRBJ1-1, with a possible D match to TRBD1 (6 bases). Germline CDR1 is SNHLY and CDR2 is FYNNEI. The CDR3 totals 13 residues. V lost 8 bases, J lost 6 bases, and 16 bases lay in between. CDR3 nucleotides: TGTGCCAGCTCGGCACAGGGTTTGGCTGAAGCTTTCTTT. This sequence encodes CASSAQGLAEAFF.

The chain recombines TRBV29-1 with TRBJ2-7; D remains unclear. Germline V gene data show CDR1 as SQVTM and CDR2 as ANQGSEA. V lost 4 bases to trimming and J lost 1 base, with 14 bases between them. This CDR3 contains 14 residues. CDR3 nucleotide sequence: TGCAGCGTTGTCGCTGCGAAGAAGTCCTACGAGCAGTACTTC. This sequence encodes CSVVAAKKSYEQYF.

The gene calls are TRBV18 and TRBJ1-1; TRBD1 matches at 8 bases. The CDR3 totals 15 residues. Germline V gene sequence: CDR1 KGHSH, CDR2 LQKENI. With V trimmed by 4 bases and J by 6 bases, 10 bases remained unmatched. The CDR3 DNA sequence: TGTGCCAGCTCACAATCGACAGGGGCCGGCGCTGAAGCTTTCTTT. It yields the protein CASSQSTGAGAEAFF.

The CDR3 loop is CASSSPDGGGAIEQFF. As DNA, the CDR3 is TGTGCCAGCAGCTCGCCTGATGGCGGGGGGGCCATTGAGCAGTTCTTC. This sequence joins TRBV13 and TRBJ2-1; 9 bases fit TRBD2. CDR1 and CDR2 from the germline V gene are PRHDT and FYEKMQ (reference sequence). CDR3 length equals 16 residues. With 4 bases clipped from V and 9 bases from J, the junction kept 13 bases outside the gene matches.

This clone showed up just a few times. The V and J genes are TRBV19 and TRBJ1-4; 7 bases fit TRBD1. This CDR3 is built from 13 residues. Germline trimming cut 10 bases from V and 3 bases from J; bases unmatched to any gene: 5. Germline CDR1 and CDR2: LNHDA and SQIVND (reference sequence). The CDR3 sequence is CATRDRSNEKLFF. The CDR3 nucleotides read TGTGCCACCCGGGACAGATCTAATGAAAAACTGTTTTTT.

This sequence joins TRBV6-5 and TRBJ2-1; 11 nucleotides align to TRBD2. The CDR3 has 15 amino acids. V was pared by 0 bases and J by 9 bases, with 4 bases of the junction left unmatched. The germline CDR1 and CDR2 sequences are MNHEY and SVGAGI. In DNA form, the CDR3 reads TGTGCCAGCAGTTACTCGAACCTAGCGGGAGGTGAGCAGTTCTTC. Encoded protein: CASSYSNLAGGEQFF.

The V call is TRBV19, the J call TRBJ2-2; D gene unclear. The V end lost 3 bases, the J end lost 0 bases, and 5 bases lay between the germline ends. Germline V gives CDR1 LNHDA, CDR2 SQIVND (reference sequence). CDR3 length equals 14 residues. This CDR3 is CASSIHTNTGELFF. The CDR3 region has the DNA TGTGCCAGTAGTATTCACACGAACACCGGGGAGCTGTTTTTT. Based on the CDR3 plus reference TRBV19 and TRBJ2-2, the full variable domain is DGGITQSPKYLFRKEGQNVTLSCEQNLNHDAMYWYRQDPGQGLRLIYYSQIVNDFQKGDIAEGYSVSREKKESFPLTVTSAQKNPTAFYLCASSIHTNTGELFFGEGSRLTVL.

This rearrangement joins TRBV28 to TRBJ2-5, with a weak D call TRBD2 (7 bases). V lost 3 bases, J lost 5 bases, and 13 bases lay in between. Germline CDR1 and CDR2: MDHEN and SYDVKM. This CDR3 is built from 14 residues. In DNA form, the CDR3 reads TGTGCCAGCAGTTTCGGGGGGCTTCGGGAGACCCAGTACTTC. Protein sequence: CASSFGGLRETQYF.

The rearrangement uses TRBV19 and TRBJ1-2, with a weak D call TRBD1 (5 bases). The CDR3 runs to 16 residues. Trimming shortened V by 6 bases and J by 0 bases, and 17 bases separated the two germline ends. Germline V gene sequence: CDR1 LNHDA, CDR2 SQIVND (reference sequence). CDR3 in amino acids: CASSKKQDPANYGYTF. The DNA for the CDR3 is TGTGCCAGTAGCAAAAAACAGGACCCTGCTAACTATGGCTACACCTTC. Supplemented by reference TRBV19 and TRBJ1-2, the full variable domain reads DGGITQSPKYLFRKEGQNVTLSCEQNLNHDAMYWYRQDPGQGLRLIYYSQIVNDFQKGDIAEGYSVSREKKESFPLTVTSAQKNPTAFYLCASSKKQDPANYGYTFGSGTRLTVV.

The chain's CDR3 is CASSSGLNSGNTIYF. The CDR3 region has the DNA TGTGCCAGCAGCTCCGGACTGAACTCTGGAAACACCATATATTTT. The rearrangement uses TRBV7-2 and TRBJ1-3; D is uncertain. The CDR3 length is 15 residues. Germline CDR1 SGHTA, CDR2 FQGNSA. V dropped 4 bases and J dropped 0 bases, with 10 bases sitting between them.

This chain joins TRBV18 and TRBJ1-1; no firm D call. Germline CDR1 is KGHSH and CDR2 is LQKENI. V dropped 2 bases and J dropped 7 bases, with 8 bases sitting between them. The CDR3 extends over 12 amino acids. In DNA, the CDR3 is TGTGCCAGCTCACCAAGGGAGGGTGAAGCTTTCTTT. Translating gives CASSPREGEAFF.

The chain recombines TRBV18 with TRBJ1-4; tentative D call: TRBD1 (6 bases). The CDR3 contains 15 residues. CDR1 KGHSH and CDR2 LQKENI come from the germline V gene. Trimming removed 4 bases at V and 5 bases at J, with 14 bases between. The CDR3 spells CASSLQTGRNEKLFF. As DNA, the CDR3 is TGTGCCAGCTCACTCCAGACAGGCAGAAATGAAAAACTGTTTTTT.

The rearrangement links TRBV27 to TRBJ1-2; no definite D call. This CDR3 spans 16 amino acids. Germline V CDR1 and CDR2: MNHEY, SMNVEV (reference sequence). Trimming took off 8 bases at V and 0 bases at J, with 19 bases between the two ends. CDR3 residues: CASRNPVGNSNYGYTF. The CDR3 nucleotides are TGTGCCAGCCGCAATCCCGTCGGGAATTCTAACTATGGCTACACCTTC.

This rearrangement joins TRBV29-1 to TRBJ2-2; 8 positions agree with TRBD1. CDR3 length: 15 residues. The J segment lost 4 bases and the V segment lost 6 bases, leaving 10 bases of the junction unmatched. Germline CDR1 reads SQVTM; CDR2 reads ANQGSEA. The CDR3 nucleotides read TGCAGCGTAGTTTCCCGGACAGGGATCACCGGGGAGCTGTTTTTT. Amino acid sequence: CSVVSRTGITGELFF.

The rearrangement uses TRBV5-1 and TRBJ1-2; no clear D. Trimming removed 1 base from V and 5 bases from J, with 6 bases in between. The germline CDR1 and CDR2 sequences are SGHRS and YFSETQ. The CDR3 sequence is 12 residues long. CDR3 DNA sequence: TGCGCCAGCAGCTTGACAGATTATGGCTACACCTTC. Its translation is CASSLTDYGYTF.

The chain is built from TRBV20-1 and TRBJ2-1; D is perhaps TRBD1 (6 bases). Trimming cost V 5 bases and J 6 bases, with 8 bases left between them. Germline CDR1 DFQATT, CDR2 SNEGSKA (reference sequence). This CDR3 region has 11 residues. In DNA form, the CDR3 reads TGCAGTGCTCCGGACAGCAATGAGCAGTTCTTC. This codes for CSAPDSNEQFF.